These 6 T cell receptor beta chains were sequenced from one sample in a study of identical twins. Each CDR3 protein gets one entry after TCRdb re-called the 5' RACE reads with MiXCR. The sample yields over 250,000 distinct CDR3 sequences, roughly 8.6% seen once. The same data also contributed to another study, on yellow fever vaccine responses in identical twins.

The sequenced material came from CD8+ T cells sorted from blood. The receptors here all came from a woman between 18 and 29 years old in good health.

This clonotype was seen repeatedly, ten times or more. The rearrangement joins TRBV11-2 to TRBJ2-1, with D perhaps TRBD2 (5 bases). Germline V lookup: CDR1 SGHAT, CDR2 FQNNGV. The ends were cut back, 1 base at V and 15 bases at J, with 10 bases in the middle. The CDR3 is made up of 11 amino acids. The CDR3 sequence: CASSLGGEGFF. CDR3 bases: TGTGCCAGCAGCTTAGGCGGAGAGGGGTTCTTC.

This clonotype has more than one count but fewer than ten. V and J are TRBV10-3 and TRBJ2-4; the D call may be TRBD1 or TRBD2 (5 bases each). Trimming removed 3 bases at V and 5 bases at J, with 17 bases between. This CDR3 region has 16 residues. Germline V gene sequence: CDR1 ENHRY, CDR2 SYGVKD. This chain's CDR3 is CAISDSAEMGENIQYF. The CDR3 coding sequence is TGTGCCATCAGTGACTCGGCAGAAATGGGGGAAAACATTCAGTACTTC.

This clonotype was seen at least ten times. The chain joins TRBV5-1 to TRBJ2-7; D is possibly TRBD1 (6 bases). CDR3 length: 14 amino acids. CDR1 and CDR2 from the germline V gene are SGHRS and YFSETQ. Trimming stripped 3 bases from V and 0 bases from J, with 10 bases between. CDR3 protein: CASSSSDSSYEQYF. The CDR3 nucleotides read TGCGCCAGCAGCTCATCGGACAGCTCCTACGAGCAGTACTTC.

This clonotype was detected many times. The J gene is TRBJ2-7, the V gene TRBV9; 10 bases are a match to TRBD1. J gave up 7 bases and V 4 bases, and 14 bases lay outside the gene matches. Germline lookup yields CDR1 SGDLS and CDR2 YYNGEE. CDR3 length: 16 amino acids. CDR3 in DNA: TGTGCCAGCAGCCCAAGGACAGGGGGGTCTTGGGGGGAGCAGTACTTC. The encoded protein is CASSPRTGGSWGEQYF. Based on the CDR3 plus reference TRBV9 and TRBJ2-7, the full variable domain is DSGVTQTPKHLITATGQRVTLRCSPRSGDLSVYWYQQSLDQGLQFLIQYYNGEERAKGNILERFSAQQFPDLHSELNLSSLELGDSALYFCASSPRTGGSWGEQYFGPGTRLTVT.

This clonotype was found many times. The chain uses TRBV9 and TRBJ2-2; 8 positions agree with TRBD1. V trimming: 6 bases; J trimming: 2 bases; junction bases outside the gene matches: 6. In germline, CDR1 is SGDLS, CDR2 YYNGEE. The CDR3 runs to 15 residues. In DNA form, the CDR3 reads TGTGCCAGCACTCCAGGGGGCCTAAACACCGGGGAGCTGTTTTTT. This sequence encodes CASTPGGLNTGELFF.

J is TRBJ2-6 and V is TRBV3-1, with D possibly matching TRBD1 (5 bases). Germline assignment: CDR1 LGHDT and CDR2 YNNKEL (reference sequence). V was clipped by 3 bases and J by 0 bases, with 12 bases between them. The CDR3 covers 17 residues. The CDR3 is CASSQQGSSSGANVLTF. CDR3 in DNA: TGTGCCAGCAGCCAGCAGGGCTCAAGCTCTGGGGCCAACGTCCTGACTTTC.